This T cell receptor beta chain was observed in a study of early T cells in non-severe SARS-CoV-2 infection. The wider study: Unsorted whole blood bulk RNA was sequenced, with unpaired chains. Whole-study findings and limits: Matches to VDJdb favored anti-spike CD8 responses and missed private and CD4 specificities.

Remarks on this clonotype: Its antigen is unidentified.

Germline CDR1 and CDR2: SGHTA and FQGTGA. The V and J ends lost 5 bases and 9 bases, in that order; junction bases with no gene match: 11. The CDR3 is 15 amino acids. Unique molecular identifiers (one per individual cDNA molecule) were attached. MiXCR was run by TCRdb on the 5' RACE reads, yielding one entry per CDR3 protein. This sample has about 68,000 distinct CDR3 sequences, with roughly a tenth found just once. The clonotype was recovered from an adult who was a healthcare worker with PCR-confirmed SARS-CoV-2 infection or an uninfected control (not recorded which). The rearrangement uses TRBV7-3 and TRBJ2-1, with 9 positions matching TRBD2. The material sequenced was whole blood. The CDR3 spells CASSQAAGGHGEQFF. In DNA, the CDR3 is TGTGCCAGCAGCCAGGCGGCGGGAGGGCATGGTGAGCAGTTCTTC. Drawing the rest from reference TRBV7-3 and TRBJ2-1, the complete variable domain is GAGVSQTPSNKVTEKGKYVELRCDPISGHTALYWYRQSLGQGPEFLIYFQGTGAADDSGLPNDRFFAVRPEGSVSTLKIQRTERGDSAVYLCASSQAAGGHGEQFFGPGTRLTVL.